The present T cell receptor (beta chain) was sequenced within a study of cytotoxic CD8 clonotypes in ibrutinib-treated CLL. Looking at the study overall: Partial response was seen in about 24 patients and complete response in 2; after median about six years, roughly 14 stayed remitted, about 12 progressed. An average of about 260,000 productive templates and approximately 90,000 productive rearrangements was obtained per sample.

Repertoires were generated with immunoSEQ multiplex PCR, while TCRdb's copy carries only in-frame clones and drops some. There are 14,000 or so clones in the sample; under 65% occur only once, and less than 45% lies in the top ten. Trimming cost V 2 bases and J 0 bases, with 8 bases left between them. This CDR3 region has 15 residues. The germline gives CDR1 SGHAT, CDR2 FQNNGV. On this clone itself: The antigen remains unidentified.

General study results and limits: The clonality rise at ibrutinib response reflected private clonotype expansion.

The chain is built from TRBV11-2 and TRBJ1-3; D gene uncertain. The TCR comes from a human donor with chronic lymphocytic leukemia. The starting material was PBMCs, obtained at an approximately 25-month disease-progression time point, from a patient treated with ibrutinib. Here the CDR3 DNA reads TGTGCCAGCAGCTTAAGGAGAACCTCTGGAAACACCATATATTTT. Translated: CASSLRRTSGNTIYF.